A single sample gave rise to the 2 T cell receptor beta chains below, sequenced in a study of cytomegalovirus exposure and HLA in healthy donors. With 60 Vbeta and 13 Jbeta primers, the PCR was carried out. Sequencing used immunoSEQ multiplex PCR; TCRdb keeps in-frame clones, though not all of them. The data contain roughly 150,000 clones, about 70% of them singletons. Sequencing used PBMCs. The receptors were sampled from a male donor in good health and CMV-seronegative.

This rearrangement joins TRBV4-1 to TRBJ1-1; unclear D gene. Trimming took off 2 bases at V and 0 bases at J, with 16 bases between the two ends. The CDR3 is made up of 17 amino acids. Germline values: CDR1 MGHRA, CDR2 YSYEKL. The CDR3 region has the DNA TGCGCCAGCAGCCAACCCCCGCGTGGGCCCATGAACACTGAAGCTTTCTTT. Translated, it gives CASSQPPRGPMNTEAFF.

This rearrangement joins TRBV7-8 to TRBJ2-2; 7 bases map to TRBD2. Looked up from germline, CDR1 is SGHVS and CDR2 is FQNEAQ. This CDR3 spans 16 amino acids. After removal of 5 bases from V and 1 base from J, the junction contained 7 bases not matched to a gene. CDR3 amino acids: CASSGDGGWNTGELFF. In DNA form, the CDR3 reads TGTGCCAGCAGCGGAGACGGGGGGTGGAACACCGGGGAGCTGTTTTTT.